A single TCR beta chain is shown here with its context. Per the original methods: Reference gene primer amplification gave nucleated cell count estimates. Method: immunoSEQ multiplex PCR; TCRdb's copy keeps in-frame clones and lacks some. V, J and clone size were drawn from that table, and D and trimming were deduced from the DNA. This table holds 110,000 or so clones, 75% to 90% found once. This entry comes from a study of blood T cell repertoires in COVID-19. The source material was peripheral blood. The source of this sequence is a woman aged 40 to 50 with acute or convalescent COVID-19.

Here the CDR3 reads CASSPSPGQGAFVVYGYTF. In DNA, the CDR3 is TGTGCCAGCAGCCCCTCCCCTGGACAGGGGGCGTTCGTTGTCTATGGCTACACCTTC. The chain uses TRBV5-6 and TRBJ1-2; 11 bases fit TRBD1. This CDR3 has 19 amino acids. Germline V CDR1 and CDR2: SGHDT, YYEEEE. Trimming cost V 4 bases and J 4 bases; bases outside gene matches: 18.